This T cell receptor (beta chain) was documented in a study of control samples from healthy donors and cancer patients (dated by TCRdb to 2020 to 2021). Library construction relied on the immunoSEQ multiplex PCR assay. TCRdb re-hosts the immuneACCESS table, in-frame sequences only. Its copies lack some clones; in the studies checked, an unresolved V gene accounts for under half of them, and the cause for the rest is not known. The sample records some 150,000 clones, about 90% of which are singletons. The ten largest clonotypes hold about 7.6% of the sample. Via the germline V gene, CDR1 is SGHTA and CDR2 FQGTGA. The cysteine opens and the phenylalanine closes a CDR3 of 16 amino acids. The sequence is cut down to CDR3 DNA, 48 bases in frame from base 1. Between the V and J ends, shortened by 5 bases and 0 bases respectively, the junction contains 16 bases. Notes on this clone: Its target antigen remains unknown. Within one base of it there is no much larger clone, and no base qualities were kept.

This TCR was recovered from a man younger than 35 in good health. Material: blood. The sequence is built from TRBV7-3 and TRBJ1-1; possibly the D gene is TRBD1, per 6 matching bases. In nucleotides, the sequence is TGTGCCAGCAGCCCACAGGGACCCATACTGAACACTGAAGCTTTCTTT. Its translation is CASSPQGPILNTEAFF. The full variable domain, with segments outside the CDR3 supplied by the reference TRBV7-3 and TRBJ1-1 proteins, appears as GAGVSQTPSNKVTEKGKYVELRCDPISGHTALYWYRQSLGQGPEFLIYFQGTGAADDSGLPNDRFFAVRPEGSVSTLKIQRTERGDSAVYLCASSPQGPILNTEAFFGQGTRLTVV.